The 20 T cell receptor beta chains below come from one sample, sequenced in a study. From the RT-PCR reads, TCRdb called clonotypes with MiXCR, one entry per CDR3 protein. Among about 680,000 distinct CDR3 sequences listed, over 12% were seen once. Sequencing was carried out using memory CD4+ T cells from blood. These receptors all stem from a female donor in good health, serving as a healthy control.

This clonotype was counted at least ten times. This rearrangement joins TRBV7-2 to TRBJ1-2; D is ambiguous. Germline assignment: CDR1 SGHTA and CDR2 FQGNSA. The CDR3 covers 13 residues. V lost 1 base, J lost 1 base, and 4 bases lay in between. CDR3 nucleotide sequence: TGTGCCAGCAGCTTAGACAGTAACTATGGCTACACCTTC. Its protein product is CASSLDSNYGYTF.

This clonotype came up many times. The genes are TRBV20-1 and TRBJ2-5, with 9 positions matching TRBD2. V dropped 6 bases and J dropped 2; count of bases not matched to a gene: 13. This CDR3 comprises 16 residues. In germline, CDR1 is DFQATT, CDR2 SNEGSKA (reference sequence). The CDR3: CSAIPLAGINQETQYF. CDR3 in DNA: TGCAGTGCCATCCCCCTAGCGGGGATTAATCAAGAGACCCAGTACTTC.

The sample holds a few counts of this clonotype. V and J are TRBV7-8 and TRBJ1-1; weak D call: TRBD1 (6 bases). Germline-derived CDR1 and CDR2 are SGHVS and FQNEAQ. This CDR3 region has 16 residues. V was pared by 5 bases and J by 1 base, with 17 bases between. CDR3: CASSPQGSLTNTEAFF. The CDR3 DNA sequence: TGTGCCAGCAGCCCCCAGGGGAGTCTGACGAACACTGAAGCTTTCTTT.

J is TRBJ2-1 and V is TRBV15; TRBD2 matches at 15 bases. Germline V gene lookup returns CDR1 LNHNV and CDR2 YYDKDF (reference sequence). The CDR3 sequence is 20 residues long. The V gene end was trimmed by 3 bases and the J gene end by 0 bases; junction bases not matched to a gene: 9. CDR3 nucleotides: TGTGCCACCAGCAGTATCCCGGGACTAGCGGGAGGTACCTCCTACAATGAGCAGTTCTTC. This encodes CATSSIPGLAGGTSYNEQFF.

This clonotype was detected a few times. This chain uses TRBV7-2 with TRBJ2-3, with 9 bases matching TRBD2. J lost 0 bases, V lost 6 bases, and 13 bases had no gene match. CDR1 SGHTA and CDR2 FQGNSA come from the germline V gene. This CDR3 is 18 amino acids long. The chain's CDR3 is CASRQGLAGGLSTDTQYF. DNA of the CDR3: TGTGCCAGCAGGCAGGGACTAGCAGGGGGGCTTAGCACAGATACGCAGTATTTT.

The CDR3 is CASRNHGSSNQPQHF. CDR3 bases: TGTGCCAGCAGAAACCACGGGAGTAGCAATCAGCCCCAGCATTTT. This rearrangement joins TRBV6-1 to TRBJ1-5; D gene ambiguous. The CDR3 length is 15 residues. The germline CDR1 and CDR2 sequences are MNHNS and SASEGT. Trimming cost V 6 bases and J 0 bases, with 12 bases left between them.

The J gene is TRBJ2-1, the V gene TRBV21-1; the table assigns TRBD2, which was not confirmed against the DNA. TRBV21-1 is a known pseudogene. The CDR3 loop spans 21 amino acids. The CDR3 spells CASSKKAFSLAGYHSYNEQFF. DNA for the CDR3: TGTGCCAGCAGCAAAAAGGCTTTCTCACTAGCGGGGTACCACTCCTACAATGAGCAGTTCTTC.

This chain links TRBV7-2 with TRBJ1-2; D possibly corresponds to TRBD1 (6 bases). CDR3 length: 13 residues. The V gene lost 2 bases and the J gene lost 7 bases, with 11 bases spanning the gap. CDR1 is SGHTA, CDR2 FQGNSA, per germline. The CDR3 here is CASSLTGLGGYTF. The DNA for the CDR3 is TGTGCCAGCAGCTTAACAGGGTTAGGTGGCTACACCTTC.

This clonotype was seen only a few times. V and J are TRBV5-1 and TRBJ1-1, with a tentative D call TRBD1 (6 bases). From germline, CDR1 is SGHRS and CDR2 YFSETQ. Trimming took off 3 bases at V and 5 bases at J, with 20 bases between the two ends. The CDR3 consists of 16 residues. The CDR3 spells CASSSGARGYETEAFF. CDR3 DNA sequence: TGCGCCAGCAGCTCGGGGGCGAGAGGGTATGAAACTGAAGCTTTCTTT. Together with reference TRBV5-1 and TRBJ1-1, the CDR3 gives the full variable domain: KAGVTQTPRYLIKTRGQQVTLSCSPISGHRSVSWYQQTPGQGLQFLFEYFSETQRNKGNFPGRFSGRQFSNSRSEMNVSTLELGDSALYLCASSSGARGYETEAFFGQGTRLTVV.

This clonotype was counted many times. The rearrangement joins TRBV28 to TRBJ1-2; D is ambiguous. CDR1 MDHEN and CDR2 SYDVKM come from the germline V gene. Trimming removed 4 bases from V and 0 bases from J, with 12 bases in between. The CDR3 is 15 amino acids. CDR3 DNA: TGTGCCAGCAGTTCCCCGGACGGGACTAACTATGGCTACACCTTC. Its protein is CASSSPDGTNYGYTF.

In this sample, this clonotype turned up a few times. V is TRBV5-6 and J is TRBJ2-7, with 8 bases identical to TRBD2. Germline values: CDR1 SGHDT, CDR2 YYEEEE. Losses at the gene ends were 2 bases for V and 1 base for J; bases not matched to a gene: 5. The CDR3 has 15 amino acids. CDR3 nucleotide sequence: TGTGCCAGCAGCTTCATTGCGGGAGGTTCCTACGAGCAGTACTTC. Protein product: CASSFIAGGSYEQYF.

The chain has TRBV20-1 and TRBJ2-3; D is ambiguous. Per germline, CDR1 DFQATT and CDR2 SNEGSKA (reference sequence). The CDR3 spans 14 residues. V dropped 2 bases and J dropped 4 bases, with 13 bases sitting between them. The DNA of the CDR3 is TGCAGTGCTAGACAGGTTAGGTGGGCAGATACGCAGTATTTT. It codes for CSARQVRWADTQYF.

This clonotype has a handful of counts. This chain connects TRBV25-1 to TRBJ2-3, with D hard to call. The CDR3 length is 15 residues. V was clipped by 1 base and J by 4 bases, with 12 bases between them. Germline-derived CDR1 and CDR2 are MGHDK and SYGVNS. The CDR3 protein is CASSESQMGADTQYF. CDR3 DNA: TGTGCCAGCAGTGAATCTCAGATGGGCGCAGATACGCAGTATTTT.

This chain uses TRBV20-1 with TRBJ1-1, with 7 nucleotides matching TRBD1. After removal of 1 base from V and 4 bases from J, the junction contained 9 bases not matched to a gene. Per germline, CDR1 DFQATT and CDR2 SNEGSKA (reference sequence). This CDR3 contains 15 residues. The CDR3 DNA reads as TGCAGTGCTAGAGGGGGGCAGGGGGATGGCACTGAAGCTTTCTTT. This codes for CSARGGQGDGTEAFF.

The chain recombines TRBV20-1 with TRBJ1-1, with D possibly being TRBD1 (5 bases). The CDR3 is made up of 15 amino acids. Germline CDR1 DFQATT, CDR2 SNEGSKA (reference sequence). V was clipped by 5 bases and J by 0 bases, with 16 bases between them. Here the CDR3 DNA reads TGCAGTGCTCCTTCGCAGGGCGCGATGAACACTGAAGCTTTCTTT. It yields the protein CSAPSQGAMNTEAFF.

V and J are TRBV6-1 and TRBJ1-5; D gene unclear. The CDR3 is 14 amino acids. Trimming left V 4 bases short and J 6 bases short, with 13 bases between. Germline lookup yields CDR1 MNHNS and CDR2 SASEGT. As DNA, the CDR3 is TGTGCCAGCAGTGGGACCGGCCTACTTCAGCCCCAGCATTTT. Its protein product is CASSGTGLLQPQHF.

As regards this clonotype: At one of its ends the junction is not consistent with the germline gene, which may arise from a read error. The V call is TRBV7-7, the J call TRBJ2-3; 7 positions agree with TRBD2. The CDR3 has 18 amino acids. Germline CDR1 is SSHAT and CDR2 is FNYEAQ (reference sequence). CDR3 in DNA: TGTGCTAGCAGCTTAGAAGTGGCTAGCGGTTTAAAAACAGATACGCAGTATTTT. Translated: CASSLEVASGLKTDTQYF.

The CDR3 coding sequence is TGCAGTGCTCCCCGGCGGGGGCAAGAGACCCAGTACTTC. Residues: CSAPRRGQETQYF. The J gene is TRBJ2-5, the V gene TRBV20-1, with 7 bases lining up with TRBD2. The CDR3 has 13 amino acids. Per germline, CDR1 DFQATT and CDR2 SNEGSKA (reference sequence). Trimming took 5 bases from V and 2 from J; bases not matched to a gene: 5.

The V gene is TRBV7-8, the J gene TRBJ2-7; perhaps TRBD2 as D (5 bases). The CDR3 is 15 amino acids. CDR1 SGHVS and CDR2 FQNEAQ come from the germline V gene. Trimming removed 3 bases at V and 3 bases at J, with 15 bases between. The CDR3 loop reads CASSLGVEDLYEQYF. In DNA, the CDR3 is TGTGCCAGCAGCTTGGGCGTGGAGGACCTCTACGAGCAGTACTTC.

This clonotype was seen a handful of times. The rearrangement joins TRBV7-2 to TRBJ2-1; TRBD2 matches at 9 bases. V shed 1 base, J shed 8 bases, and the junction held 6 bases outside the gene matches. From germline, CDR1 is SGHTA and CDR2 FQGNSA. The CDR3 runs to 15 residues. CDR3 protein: CASSLGAGGYDEQFF. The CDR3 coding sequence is TGTGCCAGCAGCTTAGGGGCGGGAGGGTACGATGAGCAGTTCTTC.